This is a list of T cell receptor beta chains from one sample in a study of T cell changes during pregnancy in multiple sclerosis. Produced via immunoSEQ multiplex PCR; TCRdb's table is partial and in-frame only. The profile shows approximately 20,000 clones, approximately 90% of them singletons. Sequenced here: CD4+ T cells from peripheral blood mononuclear cells, sampled in the third trimester of pregnancy. These receptors all come from a female donor with multiple sclerosis, enrolled in a pregnancy study. Each CDR3 is given with its conserved first and last residue. A D gene is named only where the DNA matches it firmly. The size of a clone is reported for some rows only, either as once, few or many, or as a class for expanded clones.

V gene,clone size,D gene,J gene,CDR3 protein,CDR3 DNA
TRBV5-1,once,TRBD2,TRBJ2-3,CASSYNSGGTDTQYF,TGCGCCAGCAGCTACAATAGCGGGGGCACAGATACGCAGTATTTT
TRBV7-6,NA,TRBD2,TRBJ2-1,CASSPGGSPGGEQFF,TGTGCCAGCAGCCCCGGGGGGTCACCTGGGGGGGAGCAGTTCTTC
TRBV2,few,TRBD2,TRBJ2-7,CASSLAGGPYEQYF,TGTGCCAGCAGCTTAGCGGGGGGGCCTTACGAGCAGTACTTC
TRBV30,NA,NA,TRBJ2-6,CAWSAEVSSGANVLTF,TGTGCCTGGAGTGCGGAGGTATCCTCTGGGGCCAACGTCCTGACTTTC
TRBV7-9,NA,TRBD1,TRBJ2-1,CASSSTGAYNEQFF,TGTGCCAGCAGCTCGACAGGGGCCTACAATGAGCAGTTCTTC
TRBV5-4,NA,TRBD2,TRBJ2-5,CASTLAGGQETQYF,TGTGCCAGCACGCTAGCGGGGGGACAAGAGACCCAGTACTTC
TRBV4-3,NA,TRBD2,TRBJ2-7,CASSHGRGGYEQYF,TGCGCCAGCAGCCATGGCCGGGGGGGCTACGAGCAGTACTTC
TRBV5-6,NA,TRBD2,TRBJ2-3,CASSPYGGATDTQYF,TGTGCCAGCAGCCCCTACGGGGGGGCGACAGATACGCAGTATTTT
TRBV9,once,TRBD2,TRBJ2-2,CASSVAAGRGGELFF,TGTGCCAGCAGCGTAGCAGCGGGGCGGGGCGGGGAGCTGTTTTTT
TRBV7-9,NA,TRBD1,TRBJ2-7,CASSLASGQLGSYEQYF,TGTGCCAGCAGCTTAGCGTCGGGACAGCTTGGCTCCTACGAGCAGTACTTC
TRBV7-9,once,TRBD1,TRBJ1-3,CASSWTGATSGNTIYF,TGTGCCAGCAGTTGGACAGGGGCGACGTCTGGAAACACCATATATTTT
TRBV19,NA,NA,TRBJ1-1,CASSVTLNTEAFF,TGTGCCAGTAGTGTGACACTGAACACTGAAGCTTTCTTT
TRBV10-2,NA,NA,TRBJ1-5,CASSLAGNQPQHF,TGCGCCAGCAGTTTGGCGGGTAATCAGCCCCAGCATTTT
TRBV5-4,NA,NA,TRBJ2-3,CASSLESDTQYF,TGTGCCAGCAGCTTAGAGTCAGATACGCAGTATTTT
TRBV30,once,TRBD2,TRBJ2-2,CAWRGGGTGELFF,TGTGCCTGGAGGGGGGGAGGGACCGGGGAGCTGTTTTTT
TRBV27,NA,NA,TRBJ1-2,CASSFGLNYGYTF,TGTGCCAGCAGTTTCGGACTTAACTATGGCTACACCTTC
TRBV12-5,NA,NA,TRBJ1-5,CASGSSGPGDQPQHF,TGTGCTAGTGGCTCATCTGGGCCCGGCGATCAGCCCCAGCATTTT
TRBV11-2,NA,TRBD2,TRBJ2-7,CASSLLSGGPSYEQYF,TGTGCCAGCAGCTTACTGAGCGGGGGTCCCTCCTACGAGCAGTACTTC
TRBV6-1,NA,TRBD1,TRBJ1-1,CASSDRTGLNTEAFF,TGTGCCAGCAGTGACCGGACAGGTCTGAACACTGAAGCTTTCTTT
TRBV5-1,few,TRBD1,TRBJ2-1,CASSFTGVRYNEQFF,TGCGCCAGCAGCTTTACAGGGGTTCGGTACAATGAGCAGTTCTTC
TRBV4-3,NA,NA,TRBJ2-3,CASSQIAMSTDTQYF,TGCGCCAGCAGCCAAATTGCGATGAGCACAGATACGCAGTATTTT
TRBV5-6,NA,NA,TRBJ2-3,CASSPGTGGTDTQYF,TGTGCCAGCAGCCCCGGTACGGGGGGCACAGATACGCAGTATTTT
TRBV6-6,NA,NA,TRBJ2-7,CASSPSSYEQYF,TGTGCCAGCAGCCCAAGTAGCTACGAGCAGTACTTC
TRBV7-9,NA,TRBD2,TRBJ2-1,CASSLGSGGAEDEQFF,TGTGCCAGCAGCTTAGGTAGCGGGGGGGCCGAAGATGAGCAGTTCTTC
TRBV19,NA,TRBD1,TRBJ1-6,CASSIPQGGSPLHF,TGTGCCAGTAGTATCCCCCAGGGGGGTTCACCCCTCCACTTT
TRBV30,NA,TRBD2,TRBJ2-3,CAWSKAGADTQYF,TGTGCCTGGAGTAAGGCGGGGGCAGATACGCAGTATTTT
TRBV19,NA,NA,TRBJ2-3,CASSIPGADTQYF,TGTGCCAGTAGTATCCCCGGGGCAGATACGCAGTATTTT
TRBV5-6,NA,NA,TRBJ2-5,CASSLRQVLETQYF,TGTGCCAGCAGCTTGAGACAGGTTCTAGAGACCCAGTACTTC
TRBV7-2,NA,NA,TRBJ2-7,CASSLDRPGVSEQYF,TGTGCCAGCAGCTTAGATCGGCCCGGGGTGAGCGAGCAGTACTTC
TRBV7-3,NA,TRBD1,TRBJ2-5,CASSSDRGLTQYF,TGTGCCAGCAGCTCCGACAGGGGGCTGACCCAGTACTTC
TRBV7-3,NA,TRBD2,TRBJ2-3,CASSWTSVSTDTQYF,TGTGCCAGCAGCTGGACTAGCGTAAGCACAGATACGCAGTATTTT
TRBV30,NA,NA,TRBJ1-1,CAWQRRNTEAFF,TGTGCCTGGCAGCGGAGGAACACTGAAGCTTTCTTT
TRBV5-1,NA,TRBD1,TRBJ2-3,CASSLGGQSTDTQYF,TGCGCCAGCAGCTTGGGGGGACAGTCCACAGATACGCAGTATTTT
TRBV7-2,NA,NA,TRBJ2-3,CASSPLVYTQYF,TGTGCCAGCAGCCCTCTTGTGTATACGCAGTATTTT
TRBV10-2,NA,NA,TRBJ1-6,CASRRRGPYSPLHF,TGCGCCAGCCGCCGGCGGGGACCTTATTCACCCCTCCACTTT
TRBV18,few,TRBD1,TRBJ2-3,CASSPPRSRGREDTQYF,TGTGCCAGCTCACCACCGCGTTCCAGGGGGCGCGAGGATACGCAGTATTTT
TRBV18,NA,TRBD2,TRBJ2-1,CASSPTTSGGADEQFF,TGTGCCAGCTCACCAACGACTAGCGGGGGGGCGGATGAGCAGTTCTTC
TRBV6-1,NA,NA,TRBJ2-7,CASSEGWGILYEQYF,TGTGCCAGCAGTGAAGGATGGGGCATCTTGTACGAGCAGTACTTC
TRBV15,NA,TRBD1,TRBJ1-2,CATSRYKTGRGYTF,TGTGCCACCAGCAGGTACAAGACAGGGAGGGGCTACACCTTC
TRBV5-6,NA,NA,TRBJ2-4,CASSFPRQAKNIQYF,TGTGCCAGCAGCTTTCCCCGACAGGCCAAAAACATTCAGTACTTC
TRBV2,once,NA,TRBJ2-2,CASSAMRPGELFF,TGTGCCAGCAGTGCGATGCGGCCCGGGGAGCTGTTTTTT
TRBV11-3,NA,TRBD2,TRBJ2-1,CASSPARGGASNEQFF,TGTGCCAGCAGCCCCGCCCGCGGGGGGGCGAGCAATGAGCAGTTCTTC
TRBV7-9,NA,NA,TRBJ2-5,CASSLITGETQYF,TGTGCCAGCAGCCTTATAACCGGGGAGACCCAGTACTTC